A single sample gave rise to the 5 T cell receptor beta chains below, sequenced in a study of Ad26.COV2.S vaccination and SARS-CoV-2 variants. The data were produced by immunoSEQ multiplex PCR, yet TCRdb's version contains in-frame clones alone and is incomplete. The sample comprises hundreds of thousands of clones, about nine tenths of which are singletons, and about 3% rests with the top ten. The treatment is: over 15 received Ad26.COV2.S at low or high dose, single or two shots; 5 received placebo; per-sample allocation not given. Sampling took place 63 days after the first vaccine or placebo injection. The specimen comprised peripheral blood, sampled in a trial of Ad26.COV2.S vaccine versus placebo. The source of these receptors is a person aged 18 to 65 who received the Ad26.COV2.S COVID-19 vaccine or a placebo.

V usage is TRBV6-2 or TRBV6-3 and J usage is TRBJ2-3; 9 bases map to TRBD2. Per the germline V gene, CDR1 is MNHEY and CDR2 is SVGEGT. V lost 5 bases, J lost 4 bases, and 7 bases stayed unmatched. There are 15 residues in the CDR3. The CDR3 here is CASSQPGLAADTQYF. The DNA for the CDR3 is TGTGCCAGCAGTCAACCGGGACTAGCAGCAGATACGCAGTATTTT.

This clone came up a few times. The chain employs TRBV9 and TRBJ1-1; 9 bases align to TRBD1. The CDR3 totals 13 residues. CDR1 is SGDLS, CDR2 YYNGEE, per germline. V shed 9 bases, J shed 8 bases, and the junction held 11 bases outside the gene matches. This CDR3 reads CATAQGAILEAFF. Written as DNA, the CDR3 is TGTGCCACCGCACAGGGGGCCATTTTGGAAGCTTTCTTT.

The genes are TRBV6-1 and TRBJ1-4, with a possible D match to TRBD1 (5 bases). Germline V gene lookup returns CDR1 MNHNS and CDR2 SASEGT. This CDR3 has 18 amino acids. The ends were cut back, 1 base at V and 2 bases at J, with 17 bases in the middle. The CDR3 spells CASSEGFIPRATNEKLFF. For the CDR3, the DNA is TGTGCCAGCAGTGAAGGTTTTATTCCCAGGGCGACTAATGAAAAACTGTTTTTT.

This chain uses TRBV7-9 with TRBJ1-5; D unclear. The CDR3 has 13 amino acids. Germline lookup yields CDR1 SEHNR and CDR2 FQNEAQ (reference sequence). V was clipped by 5 bases and J by 6 bases, with 11 bases between them. In DNA form, the CDR3 reads TGTGCCAGCAGCCTTTCGTTTGGTCAGCCCCAGCATTTT. Protein product: CASSLSFGQPQHF.

The gene calls are TRBV7-3 and TRBJ1-6, with a possible D match to TRBD1 (5 bases). The CDR3 consists of 15 residues. Germline V gene data show CDR1 as SGHTA and CDR2 as FQGTGA. Trimming took off 1 base at V and 5 bases at J, with 9 bases between the two ends. CDR3 in amino acids: CASSLMGRDNSPLHF. The CDR3 DNA reads TGTGCCAGCAGCTTAATGGGACGGGATAATTCACCCCTCCACTTT.